Shown below are 29 T cell receptor beta chains from a single sample sequenced in a study of blood T cell repertoires in COVID-19. Measured with immunoSEQ multiplex PCR; TCRdb has only the in-frame clones, and not every one. The repertoire has some 240,000 clones, about 87% of them found once; the top ten carry 10%. Material: peripheral blood. These receptors all stem from a woman in her 70s with COVID-19, enrolled during active disease.

The chain links TRBV19 to TRBJ1-5; 7 positions match TRBD1. CDR1 is LNHDA, CDR2 SQIVND, per germline (reference sequence). This CDR3 region has 16 residues. Trimming removed 5 bases from V and 0 bases from J; junction bases left unmatched: 7. This CDR3 is CASSPGTAYSNQPQHF. The CDR3 DNA sequence: TGTGCCAGTAGTCCTGGGACAGCTTATAGCAATCAGCCCCAGCATTTT. The variable domain in full, completed from reference TRBV19 and TRBJ1-5, reads DGGITQSPKYLFRKEGQNVTLSCEQNLNHDAMYWYRQDPGQGLRLIYYSQIVNDFQKGDIAEGYSVSREKKESFPLTVTSAQKNPTAFYLCASSPGTAYSNQPQHFGDGTRLSIL.

The CDR3 spells CASSHRTGGALTNEKLFF. Here the CDR3 DNA reads TGTGCCAGCAGCCATCGGACAGGGGGAGCCTTGACTAATGAAAAACTGTTTTTT. This sequence joins TRBV3-1 (or the pseudogene TRBV3-2) and TRBJ1-4, with 10 bases matching TRBD1. Trimming cost V 3 bases and J 2 bases; bases outside gene matches: 9. CDR1 is LGHDT, CDR2 YNNKEL, per germline (reference sequence). The length of the CDR3 is 18 residues.

This clone was observed a few times. The V gene is TRBV6-6, the J gene TRBJ2-2; maybe TRBD2 (5 bases). Germline values: CDR1 MNHNY, CDR2 SVGAGI (reference sequence). The V end was cut by 7 bases, the J end by 10 bases, with 16 bases between. This CDR3 contains 13 residues. CDR3: CASTKDFLTELFF. The CDR3 DNA follows: TGTGCCAGCACTAAGGACTTCCTTACGGAGCTGTTTTTT.

This clone was observed once. The chain joins TRBV28 to TRBJ2-1, with no clear D. The CDR3 runs 12 residues. Germline lookup yields CDR1 MDHEN and CDR2 SYDVKM. V gave up 5 bases and J gave up 7 bases, with 9 bases separating them. For the CDR3, the DNA is TGTGCCAGCAGTCCCCTTCAGAATGAGCAGTTCTTC. Translated: CASSPLQNEQFF. Using reference TRBV28 and TRBJ2-1 for the parts outside the CDR3, the full variable domain is DVKVTQSSRYLVKRTGEKVFLECVQDMDHENMFWYRQDPGLGLRLIYFSYDVKMKEKGDIPEGYSVSREKKERFSLILESASTNQTSMYLCASSPLQNEQFFGPGTRLTVL.

This clone has a handful of counts. V is TRBV3-1 (or the pseudogene TRBV3-2) and J is TRBJ2-1; 7 bases are a match to TRBD2. V dropped 0 bases and J dropped 8; count of bases not matched to a gene: 7. CDR3 length: 15 amino acids. From germline, CDR1 is LGHDT and CDR2 YNNKEL (reference sequence). The CDR3, as DNA: TGTGCCAGCAGCCAAGATATGGGGGAGGGCTATGAGCAGTTCTTC. This codes for CASSQDMGEGYEQFF.

The chain employs TRBV5-1 and TRBJ1-2, with a possible D match to TRBD1 (5 bases). Trimming pared 4 bases from V and 3 bases from J, leaving 16 bases between. The CDR3 runs to 15 residues. CDR1 SGHRS and CDR2 YFSETQ come from the germline V gene. This chain's CDR3 is CASSPRGGRDYGYTF. CDR3 DNA sequence: TGCGCCAGCAGCCCCCGCGGGGGAAGGGACTATGGCTACACCTTC. Drawing the rest from reference TRBV5-1 and TRBJ1-2, the complete variable domain is KAGVTQTPRYLIKTRGQQVTLSCSPISGHRSVSWYQQTPGQGLQFLFEYFSETQRNKGNFPGRFSGRQFSNSRSEMNVSTLELGDSALYLCASSPRGGRDYGYTFGSGTRLTVV.

Concerning this clone itself: Other DNA sequences in the sample encode the same CDR3. V is TRBV18 and J is TRBJ1-2, with TRBD1 matching 7 bases. The ends lost 3 bases at V and 3 bases at J; junction bases unmatched: 1. Germline V lookup: CDR1 KGHSH, CDR2 LQKENI. CDR3 length: 13 residues. CDR3 DNA sequence: TGTGCCAGCTCACCCGGGACAGACTATGGCTACACCTTC. It encodes CASSPGTDYGYTF.

CDR3 in amino acids: CASRETGANTGELFF. The CDR3 bases are TGTGCCAGCAGAGAGACAGGGGCGAACACCGGGGAGCTGTTTTTT. This sequence joins TRBV2 and TRBJ2-2, with 8 positions matching TRBD1. V lost 6 bases to trimming and J lost 0 bases; unmatched junction nucleotides: 3. The CDR3 loop spans 15 amino acids. CDR1 is SNHLY and CDR2 is FYNNEI in the germline V gene.

V and J are TRBV13 and TRBJ1-4; D gene unclear. The CDR3 consists of 15 residues. Germline V gives CDR1 PRHDT, CDR2 FYEKMQ (reference sequence). Trimming pared 5 bases from V and 7 bases from J, leaving 17 bases between. In DNA form, the CDR3 reads TGTGCCAGCAGCATGTGGAAGGGAGATGTTGAAAAACTGTTTTTT. It yields the protein CASSMWKGDVEKLFF.

The chain couples TRBV7-2 to TRBJ1-1; D unresolved. Germline V gene lookup returns CDR1 SGHTA and CDR2 FQGNSA. The CDR3 has 12 amino acids. Trimming pared 1 base from V and 6 bases from J, leaving 6 bases between. The CDR3 sequence is CASSLVVAEAFF. For the CDR3, the DNA is TGTGCCAGCAGCTTAGTCGTCGCTGAAGCTTTCTTT.

The genes are TRBV25-1 and TRBJ2-4; D is undetermined. CDR1 MGHDK and CDR2 SYGVNS come from the germline V gene. The CDR3 spans 17 residues. Trimming cost V 1 base and J 0 bases, with 13 bases left between them. The chain's CDR3 is CASSESRRNVAKNIQYF. DNA for the CDR3: TGTGCCAGCAGTGAATCGCGTAGAAATGTAGCCAAAAACATTCAGTACTTC.

The rearrangement links TRBV2 to TRBJ1-6; D ambiguous. The V end lost 1 base, the J end lost 4 bases, and 5 bases lay between the germline ends. This CDR3 comprises 14 residues. Germline V gene data show CDR1 as SNHLY and CDR2 as FYNNEI. The CDR3 here is CASSEGYYNSPLHF. The CDR3 coding sequence is TGTGCCAGCAGTGAAGGCTATTATAATTCACCCCTCCACTTT.

The chain is built from TRBV28 and TRBJ1-1; D is unclear. The V and J ends lost 7 bases and 0 bases respectively, with 9 bases between them. CDR1 and CDR2 from the germline V gene are MDHEN and SYDVKM. CDR3 length: 13 residues. The DNA for the CDR3 is TGTGCCAGCACCCCAGACATGAACACTGAAGCTTTCTTT. It codes for CASTPDMNTEAFF.

CDR3 coding DNA: TGTGCCAGCAGCTTATGGGAGTCTGGAAACACCATATATTTT. Protein sequence: CASSLWESGNTIYF. V is TRBV5-6 and J is TRBJ1-3, with D unclear. V was shortened by 2 bases and J by 1 base, with 7 bases between the two germline ends. CDR3 length equals 14 residues. Per germline, CDR1 SGHDT and CDR2 YYEEEE.

This clone was observed once. The chain links TRBV28 to TRBJ2-2, with 11 nucleotides matching TRBD1. V gave up 6 bases and J gave up 13 bases; unmatched junction bases: 10. CDR1 and CDR2 (germline): MDHEN, SYDVKM. This CDR3 comprises 14 residues. The CDR3 here is CASRERGQGVVLFF. In DNA form, the CDR3 reads TGTGCCAGCAGAGAAAGGGGACAGGGGGTTGTGCTGTTTTTT.

The V call is TRBV6-5, the J call TRBJ2-7; the D gene is possibly TRBD1 (5 bases). Looked up from germline, CDR1 is MNHEY and CDR2 is SVGAGI. Between the trimmed V and J ends, which lost 8 bases and 6 bases, there was a span of 11 bases. The CDR3 runs 11 residues. CDR3 residues: CASGRVSEQYF. The CDR3 DNA follows: TGTGCCAGCGGCAGGGTGAGCGAGCAGTACTTC.

The chain couples TRBV7-2 to TRBJ1-2; weak D call: TRBD1 (6 bases). The CDR3 spans 16 residues. CDR1 is SGHTA and CDR2 is FQGNSA in the germline V gene. The V end was cut by 4 bases, the J end by 2 bases, with 17 bases between. Here the CDR3 reads CASSSTFSGQNYGYTF. In DNA, the CDR3 is TGTGCCAGCAGCTCTACATTCTCAGGACAGAACTATGGCTACACCTTC.

V gene TRBV28 combines with J gene TRBJ1-3; a possible D gene is TRBD1 (6 bases). V lost 5 bases to trimming and J lost 4 bases, with 6 bases between them. The germline V gene has CDR1 MDHEN and CDR2 SYDVKM. The CDR3 has 12 amino acids. The CDR3, as DNA: TGTGCCAGCAGTCAGGGGGGAAACACCATATATTTT. Translated: CASSQGGNTIYF.

Here the CDR3 reads CASSLGLAVSYEQYF. CDR3 bases: TGTGCCAGCAGCTTGGGACTAGCGGTGTCCTACGAGCAGTACTTC. The rearrangement joins TRBV11-3 to TRBJ2-7; 11 nucleotides align to TRBD2. Germline CDR1 SGHNT, CDR2 YENEEA. This CDR3 is 15 amino acids long. V was clipped by 3 bases and J by 1 base; unmatched bases: 2. Using reference TRBV11-3 and TRBJ2-7 for the parts outside the CDR3, the full variable domain is EAGVVQSPRYKIIEKKQPVAFWCNPISGHNTLYWYLQNLGQGPELLIRYENEEAVDDSQLPKDRFSAERLKGVDSTLKIQPAELGDSAVYLCASSLGLAVSYEQYFGPGTRLTVT.

This clone came up a few times. This sequence joins TRBV6-2 or TRBV6-3 and TRBJ2-2; TRBD2 matches at 13 bases. The V gene end was trimmed by 2 bases and the J gene end by 4 bases; junction bases not matched to a gene: 7. CDR1 is MNHEY, CDR2 SVGEGT, per germline. This CDR3 is 18 amino acids long. Written as DNA, the CDR3 is TGTGCCAGCAGTTACGTTCACGGACTAGCGGGAGTCACCGGGGAGCTGTTTTTT. Its protein is CASSYVHGLAGVTGELFF.

This clone was observed once. The gene calls are TRBV5-1 and TRBJ2-5; D gene ambiguous. The CDR3 is made up of 13 amino acids. V shed 1 base and J shed 3 bases, with 7 bases lying between them. The germline V gene encodes CDR1 SGHRS and CDR2 YFSETQ. The CDR3 is CASSLNREETQYF. Here the CDR3 DNA reads TGCGCCAGCAGCTTGAACAGAGAAGAGACCCAGTACTTC.

The V and J genes are TRBV10-3 and TRBJ2-1, with 12 bases fitting TRBD2. The J segment lost 5 bases and the V segment lost 2 bases, leaving 4 bases of the junction unmatched. Germline CDR1 reads ENHRY; CDR2 reads SYGVKD. The CDR3 consists of 16 residues. CDR3 region: CAISERLAGGNNEQFF. Here the CDR3 DNA reads TGTGCCATCAGTGAGCGGCTAGCGGGAGGGAACAATGAGCAGTTCTTC.

The CDR3 sequence is CASSSIITQGGHEQYF. The CDR3 nucleotides are TGTGCCAGCAGTTCTATAATAACACAGGGGGGGCACGAGCAGTACTTC. The chain joins TRBV6-6 to TRBJ2-7, with a tentative D call TRBD1 (8 bases). The CDR3 totals 16 residues. Trimming cost V 4 bases and J 5 bases, with 21 bases left between them. The germline gives CDR1 MNHNY, CDR2 SVGAGI (reference sequence).

Regarding this clone: This CDR3 is also generated by other DNA sequences in the sample. This rearrangement joins TRBV2 to TRBJ1-4; maybe TRBD1 (6 bases). Trimming left V 6 bases short and J 1 base short, with 9 bases between. The CDR3 is made up of 14 amino acids. Germline V gene sequence: CDR1 SNHLY, CDR2 FYNNEI. DNA for the CDR3: TGTGCCAGCAGGACAGGTGGAACTAATGAAAAACTGTTTTTT. As protein: CASRTGGTNEKLFF.

The chain is built from TRBV11-3 and TRBJ1-2; maybe TRBD1 (6 bases). CDR1 and CDR2 from the germline V gene are SGHNT and YENEEA. V lost 0 bases and J lost 6, with 14 bases in between. The CDR3 runs to 15 residues. This chain's CDR3 is CASSLDSGQTDGYTF. The CDR3 bases are TGTGCCAGCAGCTTAGATTCCGGACAGACAGATGGCTACACCTTC.

The chain joins TRBV7-2 to TRBJ2-7; TRBD2 agrees at 7 bases. CDR3 length: 15 amino acids. J was trimmed by 1 base and V by 1 base; bases with no gene match: 4. Per the germline V gene, CDR1 is SGHTA and CDR2 is FQGNSA. The CDR3 bases are TGTGCCAGCAGCTTAGATTGGGGGGGGTCCTACGAGCAGTACTTC. It codes for CASSLDWGGSYEQYF.

This sequence joins TRBV12-3 or TRBV12-4 and TRBJ2-2; D uncertain. V dropped 6 bases and J dropped 3 bases, with 8 bases sitting between them. The CDR3 length is 13 residues. CDR3 protein: CASSADYTGELFF. The CDR3 coding sequence is TGTGCCAGCAGCGCAGACTACACCGGGGAGCTGTTTTTT.

The chain combines TRBV19 with TRBJ1-1; perhaps TRBD1 as D (6 bases). Germline V gives CDR1 LNHDA, CDR2 SQIVND (reference sequence). The CDR3 is 14 amino acids. Trimming stripped 6 bases from V and 4 bases from J, with 15 bases between. This CDR3 reads CASSRGPAGTEAFF. The CDR3 DNA is TGTGCCAGTAGCAGGGGCCCGGCGGGCACTGAAGCTTTCTTT.

V usage is TRBV5-1 and J usage is TRBJ1-2; possibly TRBD1 for D (5 bases). The CDR3 has 15 residues. Germline V gene lookup returns CDR1 SGHRS and CDR2 YFSETQ. Trimming took off 5 bases at V and 3 bases at J, with 17 bases between the two ends. The CDR3 bases are TGCGCCAGCAGTCTCTCCCAGGGATCAGACTATGGCTACACCTTC. Translating gives CASSLSQGSDYGYTF.